One T cell receptor beta chain is described in this entry. It was with unique molecular identifiers that the TCRbeta library was prepared. TCRdb used MiXCR to reprocess the PCR reads, holding one entry per CDR3 protein. The sample has about 500,000 distinct CDR3 sequences, 30% to 35% seen once. The sample comes from a study of T-cell reconstitution after alpha-beta-depleted transplantation in children. The germline V gene has CDR1 SGHRS and CDR2 YFSETQ. CDR3 length: 15 residues. Trimming cost V 5 bases and J 3 bases, with 17 bases left between them. The chain carries TRBV5-1 and TRBJ2-5; possible D gene TRBD2, 7 bases. This specimen consisted of PBMCs from the stem cell graft donor, obtained from the stem cell graft. The source is a human donor who donated a stem cell graft to a child with aplastic anemia. CDR3 protein: CASRGGDLIKETQYF. In DNA, the CDR3 is TGCGCCAGCAGAGGGGGGGACCTGATAAAAGAGACCCAGTACTTC. Looking up the rest from reference TRBV5-1 and TRBJ2-5 gives the full variable domain: KAGVTQTPRYLIKTRGQQVTLSCSPISGHRSVSWYQQTPGQGLQFLFEYFSETQRNKGNFPGRFSGRQFSNSRSEMNVSTLELGDSALYLCASRGGDLIKETQYFGPGTRLLVL.